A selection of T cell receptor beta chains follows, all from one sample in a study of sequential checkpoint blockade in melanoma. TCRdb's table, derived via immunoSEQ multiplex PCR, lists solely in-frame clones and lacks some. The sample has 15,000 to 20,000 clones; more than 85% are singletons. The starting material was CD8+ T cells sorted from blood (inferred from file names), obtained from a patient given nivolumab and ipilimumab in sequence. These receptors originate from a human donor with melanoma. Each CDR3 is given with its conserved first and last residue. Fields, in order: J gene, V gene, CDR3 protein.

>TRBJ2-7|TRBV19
CASSIAGQTYEQYF
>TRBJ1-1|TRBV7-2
CASSLSAGGPLEVFF
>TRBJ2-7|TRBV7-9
CASSFRLAGPNYEQYF
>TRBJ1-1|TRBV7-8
CASSLALSPDRTEAFF
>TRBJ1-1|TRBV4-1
CASSDDRGKTMNTEAFF
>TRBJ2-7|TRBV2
CASSDIVSYEQYF
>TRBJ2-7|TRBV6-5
CASSYQGFESSYEQYF
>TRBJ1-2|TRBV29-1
CSVFRSYGYTF
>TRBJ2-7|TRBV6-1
CASSVIAGAYYEQYF
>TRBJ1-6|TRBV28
CASSLNLGSSYNSPLHF
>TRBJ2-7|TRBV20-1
CSAVEGQYF
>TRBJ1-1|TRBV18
CASSRDRGPPEAFF
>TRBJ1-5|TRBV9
CASSVSGNQPQHF
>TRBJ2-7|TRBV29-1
CSVELAGTSSYEQYF
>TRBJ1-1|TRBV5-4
CASSLGQAGTREAFF
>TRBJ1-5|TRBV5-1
CASSPESGGNQPQHF
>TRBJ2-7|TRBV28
CASSFSASGSYEQYF
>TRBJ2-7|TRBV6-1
CATSGTYSYEQYF
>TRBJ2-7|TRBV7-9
CASSLDNAYEQYF
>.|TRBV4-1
CASSHGLLYEQYF
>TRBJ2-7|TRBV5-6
CASSGGVAGSYEQYF
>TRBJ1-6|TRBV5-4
CASSLQGGSSPLHF
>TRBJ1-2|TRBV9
CASSVGHDNGYTF
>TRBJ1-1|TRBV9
CASSAGVMNTEAFF
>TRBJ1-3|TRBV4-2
CASSQAGETSSGNTIYF
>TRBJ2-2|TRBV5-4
CASTANGDTGELFF
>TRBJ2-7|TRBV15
CATSREDQAGAYYEQYF
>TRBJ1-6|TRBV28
CASSFLPGWDSPLHF
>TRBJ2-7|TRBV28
CASSPGQPLLDEQYF
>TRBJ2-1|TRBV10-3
CAIMLDSGRANEQFF
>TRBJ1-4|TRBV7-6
CASSFDRGGLTNEKLFF
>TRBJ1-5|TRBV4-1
CASSPLIPHQPQHF
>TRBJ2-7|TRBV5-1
CASGNIDAGSQTYYEQYF
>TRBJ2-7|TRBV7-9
CASNQGRFDEQYF
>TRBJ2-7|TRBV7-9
CASSSINYEQYF
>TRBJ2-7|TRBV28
CASSFRSSDYEQYF
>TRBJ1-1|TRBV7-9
CASSPGRMAFF
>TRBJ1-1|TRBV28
CASALAQMNTEAFF
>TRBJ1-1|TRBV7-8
CASSLPRDSRNTEAFF
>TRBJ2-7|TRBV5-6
CASSLEPTGFYEQYF
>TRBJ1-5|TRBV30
CAWSDGTGGFQPQHF
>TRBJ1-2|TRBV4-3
CASSQDLGGFGYTF
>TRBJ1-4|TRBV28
CASSLSVYGEKLFF
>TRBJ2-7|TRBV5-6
CASSLGIYEQYF
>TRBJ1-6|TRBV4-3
CASGTGPGSPLHF
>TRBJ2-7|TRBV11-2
CASSLAVPIGHRLREQYF
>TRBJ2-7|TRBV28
CASSVPGQGSHEQYF
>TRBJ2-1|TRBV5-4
CASSLGLAGSYNEQFF
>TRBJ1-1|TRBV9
CASSTRDRDEAFF
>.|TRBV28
CASSRGYSYEQYF
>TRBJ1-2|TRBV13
CASSFSGQIATTVNYGYTF
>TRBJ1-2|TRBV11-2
CASSLWGQGTYGYTF
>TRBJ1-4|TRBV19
CASSIRDNGEKLFF
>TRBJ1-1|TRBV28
CASSARQGANTEAFF
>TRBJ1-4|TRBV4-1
CASSQVVDGGLEKLFF
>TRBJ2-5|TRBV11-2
CASSLASGAQYF
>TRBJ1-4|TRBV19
CASSWDRNEKLFF
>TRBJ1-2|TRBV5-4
CALGGLNYGYTF
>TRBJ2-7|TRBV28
CASSVAGAPLEQYF
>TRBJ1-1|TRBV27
CASSARGLNTEAFF